The 27 T cell receptor beta chains presented below share a single source sample, sequenced in a study of cytomegalovirus exposure and HLA in healthy donors. The PCR contained 60 Vbeta and 13 Jbeta primers. Measured with immunoSEQ multiplex PCR; TCRdb has only the in-frame clones, and not every one. In the table there are some 120,000 clones, just under 80% of which are singletons. Sequenced: PBMCs. These receptors originate from a man aged 25-45 years in good health and CMV-seronegative.

The chain uses TRBV28 and TRBJ1-2, with D unclear. In germline, CDR1 is MDHEN, CDR2 SYDVKM. Trimming removed 2 bases from V and 8 bases from J, with 9 bases in between. The CDR3 is 12 amino acids. The CDR3 sequence: CASSLMTSGYTF. The CDR3 region has the DNA TGTGCCAGCAGTTTAATGACTAGCGGCTACACCTTC.

In this sample, this clone turned up once. The chain uses TRBV7-2 and TRBJ1-2; weak D call: TRBD1 (6 bases). The CDR3 length is 17 residues. The V gene's germline CDR1 is SGHTA and CDR2 FQGNSA. Deletions cut 1 base from V and 0 bases from J, with 15 bases between. CDR3 nucleotides: TGTGCCAGCAGCTTAGACGCCAGGGGAAGGGCTAACTATGGCTACACCTTC. This codes for CASSLDARGRANYGYTF.

This clone was counted a few times. V is TRBV7-2 and J is TRBJ2-5, with D perhaps TRBD2 (5 bases). The CDR3 runs to 13 residues. Trimming left V 5 bases short and J 5 bases short, with 12 bases between. Germline CDR1 is SGHTA and CDR2 is FQGNSA. The CDR3 DNA reads TGTGCCAGCAGCCTCGCGGACTGGGAGACCCAGTACTTC. Residues: CASSLADWETQYF. The full variable domain, completed using reference TRBV7-2 and TRBJ2-5, is GAGVSQSPSNKVTEKGKDVELRCDPISGHTALYWYRQSLGQGLEFLIYFQGNSAPDKSGLPSDRFSAERTGGSVSTLTIQRTQQEDSAVYLCASSLADWETQYFGPGTRLLVL.

The chain joins TRBV6-1 to TRBJ1-2; weak D call: TRBD1 (5 bases). CDR3 length: 14 amino acids. From germline, CDR1 is MNHNS and CDR2 SASEGT. The V and J ends lost 7 bases and 2 bases respectively, with 14 bases between them. In DNA form, the CDR3 reads TGTGCCAGCACGATTACAGGCCTCAACTATGGCTACACCTTC. Translated: CASTITGLNYGYTF.

The chain carries TRBV28 and TRBJ1-2; 8 nucleotides align to TRBD1. Unmatched junction bases numbered 3, after V lost 0 bases and J lost 3 bases. Germline lookup yields CDR1 MDHEN and CDR2 SYDVKM. The CDR3 length is 15 residues. The CDR3: CASSLWTDRDYGYTF. The CDR3 DNA reads as TGTGCCAGCAGTTTATGGACGGACAGGGACTATGGCTACACCTTC.

The chain employs TRBV18 and TRBJ1-6, with TRBD1 matching 10 bases. V dropped 3 bases and J dropped 6; count of bases not matched to a gene: 5. The germline gives CDR1 KGHSH, CDR2 LQKENI. CDR3 size: 16 residues. The CDR3: CASSPGTGVGNSPLHF. For the CDR3, the DNA is TGTGCCAGCTCACCCGGGACAGGGGTCGGTAATTCACCCCTCCACTTT.

The sample holds a few counts of this clone. The rearrangement uses TRBV25-1 and TRBJ2-1; 8 positions agree with TRBD2. Germline V CDR1 and CDR2: MGHDK, SYGVNS. The CDR3 sequence is 16 residues long. With V trimmed by 3 bases and J by 4 bases, 8 bases remained unmatched. CDR3 bases: TGTGCCAGCAGTGACGATAGCGGGATTCGTTACAATGAGCAGTTCTTC. Its translation: CASSDDSGIRYNEQFF. Full variable domain (missing parts from reference TRBV25-1 and TRBJ2-1): EADIYQTPRYLVIGTGKKITLECSQTMGHDKMYWYQQDPGMELHLIHYSYGVNSTEKGDLSSESTVSRIRTEHFPLTLESARPSHTSQYLCASSDDSGIRYNEQFFGPGTRLTVL.

This chain connects TRBV28 to TRBJ2-7; tentative D call: TRBD1 (6 bases). The CDR3 length is 14 residues. The germline CDR1 and CDR2 sequences are MDHEN and SYDVKM. The V end lost 5 bases, the J end lost 1 base, and 12 bases lay between the germline ends. CDR3 bases: TGTGCCAGCAGTACCGGGACACATTCCTACGAGCAGTACTTC. Translation: CASSTGTHSYEQYF.

This clone was found a few times. CDR3 region: CASRVYQTTSGRYEQFF. The CDR3 DNA sequence: TGTGCCAGCAGAGTATACCAAACGACTAGCGGGAGATATGAGCAGTTCTTC. The chain combines TRBV2 with TRBJ2-1, with 12 bases that match TRBD2. CDR1 and CDR2 from the germline V gene are SNHLY and FYNNEI. The CDR3 has 17 residues. Losses at the gene ends were 6 bases for V and 8 bases for J; bases not matched to a gene: 14. The variable domain in full, completed from reference TRBV2 and TRBJ2-1, reads EPEVTQTPSHQVTQMGQEVILRCVPISNHLYFYWYRQILGQKVEFLVSFYNNEISEKSEIFDDQFSVERPDGSNFTLKIRSTKLEDSAMYFCASRVYQTTSGRYEQFFGPGTRLTVL.

The V call is TRBV7-2, the J call TRBJ2-4, with TRBD1 matching 8 bases. Germline-derived CDR1 and CDR2 are SGHTA and FQGNSA. The CDR3 is 16 amino acids. The V and J ends lost 1 base and 1 base, in that order; junction bases with no gene match: 3. CDR3: CASSLGTGNAKNIQYF. The CDR3 region has the DNA TGTGCCAGCAGCTTAGGGACAGGGAACGCCAAAAACATTCAGTACTTC.

The gene calls are TRBV4-1 and TRBJ1-4, with 9 bases identical to TRBD1. The CDR3 extends over 15 amino acids. CDR1 and CDR2 (germline): MGHRA, YSYEKL. J gave up 8 bases and V 0 bases, and 4 bases lay outside the gene matches. The CDR3 DNA follows: TGCGCCAGCAGCCAAGAACAGGGGGCGTTGGAAAAACTGTTTTTT. It translates to CASSQEQGALEKLFF.

This clone was seen a single time. The chain uses TRBV15 and TRBJ2-5; D might be TRBD2 (6 bases). V lost 1 base and J 6 bases, leaving 9 bases between the germline ends. This CDR3 region has 13 residues. Germline V gene data show CDR1 as LNHNV and CDR2 as YYDKDF (reference sequence). The CDR3 sequence is CATSRVGGQTQYF. The CDR3 DNA is TGTGCCACCAGCAGAGTTGGAGGGCAGACCCAGTACTTC.

The J gene is TRBJ2-1, the V gene TRBV5-1; D perhaps matches TRBD2 (6 bases). Germline values: CDR1 SGHRS, CDR2 YFSETQ. The V and J ends lost 0 bases and 0 bases respectively, with 10 bases between them. This CDR3 is 16 amino acids long. The CDR3 reads CASSLASATSYNEQFF. In DNA form, the CDR3 reads TGCGCCAGCAGCTTGGCTAGCGCGACCTCCTACAATGAGCAGTTCTTC.

In this sample, this clone turned up once. The J gene is TRBJ2-2, the V gene TRBV2, with D perhaps TRBD1 (5 bases). V was trimmed by 6 bases and J by 5 bases, leaving 7 bases between them. The germline CDR1 and CDR2 sequences are SNHLY and FYNNEI. CDR3 length equals 12 residues. CDR3 amino acids: CASRKGTGELFF. In DNA form, the CDR3 reads TGTGCCAGCAGAAAGGGGACCGGGGAGCTGTTTTTT.

The CDR3 loop reads CASSYALAGTDTQYF. CDR3 nucleotide sequence: TGTGCCAGCAGCTACGCGCTAGCAGGTACAGATACGCAGTATTTT. The V call is TRBV4-2, the J call TRBJ2-3; D is possibly TRBD2 (5 bases). The CDR3 is 15 residues long. V lost 5 bases, J lost 3 bases, and 15 bases lay in between. Per germline, CDR1 LGHNA and CDR2 YNFKEQ.

This chain connects TRBV5-4 to TRBJ1-1, with a tentative D call TRBD1 (6 bases). The V and J ends lost 0 bases and 3 bases respectively, with 12 bases between them. Germline V gene sequence: CDR1 SGHNT, CDR2 YYREEE (reference sequence). This CDR3 spans 15 amino acids. The CDR3 coding sequence is TGTGCCAGCAGCTTGGTAACAGGGCTAGACACTGAAGCTTTCTTT. This codes for CASSLVTGLDTEAFF.

V usage is TRBV6-1 and J usage is TRBJ2-1; 15 nucleotides line up with TRBD2. Trimming removed 1 base from V and 5 bases from J; junction bases left unmatched: 12. Germline assignment: CDR1 MNHNS and CDR2 SASEGT. This CDR3 contains 20 residues. In DNA form, the CDR3 reads TGTGCCAGCAGTGAAGTTGGACTAGCGGGGGGGCTCATAGGGGACAATGAGCAGTTCTTC. Protein: CASSEVGLAGGLIGDNEQFF.

This clone appeared many times. The rearrangement joins TRBV7-8 to TRBJ2-1; no firm D call. V was pared by 4 bases and J by 5 bases, with 9 bases between. The CDR3 runs to 13 residues. CDR1 is SGHVS and CDR2 is FQNEAQ in the germline V gene. CDR3 DNA sequence: TGTGCCAGCAGCTATGGCAGGAACAATGAGCAGTTCTTC. As protein: CASSYGRNNEQFF.

V usage is TRBV7-9 and J usage is TRBJ2-5; D might be TRBD2 (6 bases). Trimming stripped 6 bases from V and 5 bases from J, with 10 bases between. The CDR3 totals 12 residues. Germline V gives CDR1 SEHNR, CDR2 FQNEAQ (reference sequence). As DNA, the CDR3 is TGTGCCAGCAGAGGTGGGGGGGAGACCCAGTACTTC. Its translation: CASRGGGETQYF.

J is TRBJ2-7 and V is TRBV10-2; tentative D call: TRBD2 (7 bases). The V end was cut by 6 bases, the J end by 1 base, with 10 bases between. Germline assignment: CDR1 WSHSY and CDR2 SAAADI. The CDR3 loop spans 13 amino acids. DNA of the CDR3: TGCGCCAGCAGGAGGGGGGGGTCCTACGAGCAGTACTTC. This encodes CASRRGGSYEQYF.

The chain combines TRBV27 with TRBJ2-6, with 9 bases aligning to TRBD1. Per the germline V gene, CDR1 is MNHEY and CDR2 is SMNVEV (reference sequence). The junction had 3 bases not matched to a gene; V was cut back by 4 bases and J by 2 bases. This CDR3 has 16 residues. For the CDR3, the DNA is TGTGCCAGCAGTTGGGACAGGGACACTGGGGCCAACGTCCTGACTTTC. Translating it yields CASSWDRDTGANVLTF. The full variable domain, rest sourced from reference TRBV27 and TRBJ2-6, is EAQVTQNPRYLITVTGKKLTVTCSQNMNHEYMSWYRQDPGLGLRQIYYSMNVEVTDKGDVPEGYKVSRKEKRNFPLILESPSPNQTSLYFCASSWDRDTGANVLTFGAGSRLTVL.

The V gene is TRBV4-2, the J gene TRBJ2-3, with TRBD2 matching 7 bases. V trimming: 1 base; J trimming: 4 bases; junction bases outside the gene matches: 8. There are 16 residues in the CDR3. The germline gives CDR1 LGHNA, CDR2 YNFKEQ. CDR3: CASSQGRAGDPDTQYF. The CDR3 DNA reads as TGTGCCAGCAGCCAAGGTAGGGCGGGAGACCCAGATACGCAGTATTTT.

The CDR3 loop reads CASSSFTNTGELFF. CDR3 nucleotides: TGCGCCAGCAGCTCCTTTACGAACACCGGGGAGCTGTTTTTT. The rearrangement joins TRBV5-1 to TRBJ2-2; no definite D call. Trimming removed 3 bases at V and 0 bases at J, with 6 bases between. The CDR3 is made up of 14 amino acids. CDR1 and CDR2 (germline): SGHRS, YFSETQ. The whole variable domain, remainder taken from reference TRBV5-1 and TRBJ2-2, is KAGVTQTPRYLIKTRGQQVTLSCSPISGHRSVSWYQQTPGQGLQFLFEYFSETQRNKGNFPGRFSGRQFSNSRSEMNVSTLELGDSALYLCASSSFTNTGELFFGEGSRLTVL.

V and J are TRBV18 and TRBJ1-5; no firm D call. The germline CDR1 and CDR2 sequences are KGHSH and LQKENI. The CDR3 has 14 residues. Trimming left V 2 bases short and J 3 bases short, with 8 bases between. CDR3: CASSPGGFNQPQHF. The CDR3 nucleotides are TGTGCCAGCTCACCAGGAGGATTCAATCAGCCCCAGCATTTT.

V gene TRBV5-1 combines with J gene TRBJ2-3; D not certain. This CDR3 has 13 amino acids. Germline CDR1 is SGHRS and CDR2 is YFSETQ. Trimming cost V 0 bases and J 6 bases, with 8 bases left between them. CDR3 sequence (DNA): TGCGCCAGCAGCTTGGCCCCGGAGGATACGCAGTATTTT. Translating gives CASSLAPEDTQYF.

The V and J genes are TRBV7-3 and TRBJ1-1; 9 bases are a match to TRBD1. In germline, CDR1 is SGHTA, CDR2 FQGTGA. Trimming at V came to 5 bases and at J to 4 bases, leaving 8 bases not matched to a gene. The CDR3 is 15 amino acids. CDR3 DNA sequence: TGTGCCAGCAGCCCGGGACAGGGAGTCCTCACTGAAGCTTTCTTT. This codes for CASSPGQGVLTEAFF. The complete variable domain, with remaining parts taken from reference TRBV7-3 and TRBJ1-1, reads GAGVSQTPSNKVTEKGKYVELRCDPISGHTALYWYRQSLGQGPEFLIYFQGTGAADDSGLPNDRFFAVRPEGSVSTLKIQRTERGDSAVYLCASSPGQGVLTEAFFGQGTRLTVV.

In its sample, this clone was seen a few times. The chain couples TRBV2 to TRBJ2-1; TRBD2 matches 12 bases. V gave up 7 bases and J gave up 14 bases; unmatched junction bases: 3. This CDR3 comprises 11 residues. The V gene's germline CDR1 is SNHLY and CDR2 FYNNEI. Here the CDR3 DNA reads TGTGCCAGCATGGCTAGCGGGAGGGAGTTCTTC. Translating gives CASMASGREFF.